The TCR beta chain described here comes from a study of blood T cell repertoires in COVID-19. This clone was recorded only once. Sequencing was performed with immunoSEQ multiplex PCR; in TCRdb, only in-frame clones are kept and a portion is missing. The sample includes 85,000 to 130,000 clones, roughly 92% seen only once; the top ten take roughly 5%. Sequencing input: peripheral blood. The source is an older man with acute or convalescent COVID-19.

In nucleotides, the CDR3 is TGTGCCTGGGGGCGGACAGGGTTTGGCGAGCAGTACTTC. It encodes CAWGRTGFGEQYF. V gene TRBV30 combines with J gene TRBJ2-7; 8 bases align to TRBD1. The ends lost 5 bases at V and 6 bases at J; junction bases unmatched: 9. This CDR3 spans 13 amino acids. Germline V gives CDR1 GTSNPN, CDR2 SVGIG (reference sequence).